What follows are 30 T cell receptor beta chains derived from one specimen sequenced in a study of identical twins. TCRdb reprocessed the 5' RACE reads via MiXCR and lists one record per CDR3 protein. The profile shows hundreds of thousands of distinct CDR3 sequences, about 8.3% of them singletons. This sample also appeared in a second study, on yellow fever vaccine responses in identical twins.

Sequencing was done on a sample of memory (CD45RO+) T cells sorted from blood. Receptors were obtained from a woman under 30 in good health.

This clonotype occurred many times. The chain links TRBV6-1 to TRBJ2-7; D remains unclear. This CDR3 contains 12 residues. Deletions cut 6 bases from V and 0 bases from J, with 6 bases between. Per the germline V gene, CDR1 is MNHNS and CDR2 is SASEGT. In DNA, the CDR3 is TGTGCCAGCAGACCCAACTCCTACGAGCAGTACGTC. Translation gives CASRPNSYEQYV.

This clonotype was counted at least ten times. DNA of the CDR3: TGTGCCAGCAGCCCCAGGACCCGCACTGAAGCTTTCTTT. Its protein is CASSPRTRTEAFF. This chain uses TRBV12-3 or TRBV12-4 with TRBJ1-1; D gene uncertain. This CDR3 contains 13 residues. With 6 bases removed from V and 4 bases from J, the gap between germline ends came to 12 bases.

The chain has TRBV19 and TRBJ2-1; D possibly uses TRBD1 or TRBD2 (5 bases each). Per germline, CDR1 LNHDA and CDR2 SQIVND (reference sequence). CDR3 length: 17 residues. V lost 9 bases and J lost 4, with 25 bases in between. As DNA, the CDR3 is TGTGCCAGCGAAACTGGGACGCCAATGAATGGGTACAATGAGCAGTTCTTC. Protein product: CASETGTPMNGYNEQFF.

This clonotype has just a few counts. The CDR3 protein is CASSRTPLIQFF. DNA of the CDR3: TGTGCCAGCTCACGGACGCCACTCATCCAGTTCTTC. The chain recombines TRBV18 with TRBJ2-1, with D uncertain. Trimming took 4 bases from V and 13 from J, leaving 14 bases between them. The CDR3 runs to 12 residues. Germline CDR1 is KGHSH and CDR2 is LQKENI.

This clonotype was seen only a few times. The chain uses TRBV5-1 and TRBJ2-7; tentative D call: TRBD2 (6 bases). Between the trimmed V and J ends, which lost 4 bases and 0 bases, there was a span of 20 bases. Per germline, CDR1 SGHRS and CDR2 YFSETQ. This CDR3 is built from 17 residues. Here the CDR3 DNA reads TGCGCCAGCAGCGCGGGGCTAGCGAGAGGTCCCTCCTACGAGCAGTACTTC. Encoded protein: CASSAGLARGPSYEQYF.

Ten or more counts support this clonotype. The V and J genes are TRBV5-6 and TRBJ2-1, with 8 bases lining up with TRBD2. V dropped 4 bases and J dropped 6; count of bases not matched to a gene: 12. CDR1 is SGHDT and CDR2 is YYEEEE in the germline V gene. The CDR3 is 16 residues long. CDR3 sequence (DNA): TGTGCCAGCAGCGTACCGGGACTAGTGAGAGGCAATGAGCAGTTCTTC. Translating it yields CASSVPGLVRGNEQFF.

The J gene is TRBJ2-1, the V gene TRBV12-3 or TRBV12-4; D is perhaps TRBD2 (6 bases). CDR3 length: 13 amino acids. The V and J ends lost 3 bases and 8 bases respectively, with 11 bases between them. The CDR3 bases are TGTGCCAGCAGTTTTGGGCTAGCGTATGAGCAGTTCTTC. It codes for CASSFGLAYEQFF.

This clonotype was recorded a few times. The rearrangement links TRBV6-2 or TRBV6-3 to TRBJ2-1; D remains ambiguous. From germline, CDR1 is MNHEY and CDR2 SVGEGT. Between the trimmed V and J ends, which lost 5 bases and 3 bases, there was a span of 11 bases. CDR3 length equals 14 residues. This CDR3 is CASSPADDYNEQFF. DNA for the CDR3: TGTGCCAGCAGTCCCGCGGATGACTACAATGAGCAGTTCTTC.

This clonotype was seen ten or more times. The rearrangement links TRBV5-1 to TRBJ1-1, with D possibly matching TRBD1 (6 bases). Trimming stripped 3 bases from V and 1 base from J, with 13 bases between. This CDR3 region has 15 residues. Per the germline V gene, CDR1 is SGHRS and CDR2 is YFSETQ. The CDR3 spells CASSSGVSGNTEAFF. CDR3 DNA: TGCGCCAGCAGCTCAGGGGTATCTGGGAACACTGAAGCTTTCTTT.

This clonotype showed up many times. J is TRBJ2-6 and V is TRBV6-1, with D perhaps matching TRBD1 (6 bases). Trimming stripped 5 bases from V and 0 bases from J, with 17 bases between. Germline CDR1 is MNHNS and CDR2 is SASEGT. The CDR3 runs to 18 residues. CDR3 in DNA: TGTGCCAGCAGTCGCCGGACAGCCTACAACTCTGGGGCCAACGTCCTGACTTTC. Residues: CASSRRTAYNSGANVLTF.

The genes are TRBV12-3 or TRBV12-4 and TRBJ2-5; perhaps TRBD2 as D (6 bases). CDR3 size: 14 residues. Between the trimmed V and J ends, which lost 6 bases and 5 bases, there was a span of 16 bases. The CDR3, as DNA: TGTGCCAGCAGCCCTGGACTACGCCGGGAGACCCAGTACTTC. Its translation is CASSPGLRRETQYF.

The rearrangement links TRBV7-2 to TRBJ1-1, with TRBD1 matching over 9 bases. The CDR3 has 14 amino acids. CDR1 SGHTA and CDR2 FQGNSA come from the germline V gene. The trim removed 5 bases at V and 6 bases at J, leaving 7 bases unmatched. CDR3 nucleotides: TGTGCCAGCAGCGAGACAGGGGGTGTATCTGAAGCTTTCTTT. Protein: CASSETGGVSEAFF.

Ten or more counts support this clonotype. The chain couples TRBV20-1 to TRBJ2-7; D gene unclear. The V gene lost 2 bases and the J gene lost 4 bases, with 6 bases spanning the gap. CDR1 is DFQATT, CDR2 SNEGSKA, per germline (reference sequence). CDR3 size: 11 residues. The CDR3 DNA reads as TGCAGTGCTAGATTGGGATACGAGCAGTACGTC. Translated: CSARLGYEQYV.

This clonotype was recorded many times. V gene TRBV5-1 combines with J gene TRBJ2-1; D gene ambiguous. This CDR3 has 17 amino acids. Trimming removed 3 bases from V and 4 bases from J, with 20 bases in between. From germline, CDR1 is SGHRS and CDR2 YFSETQ. The CDR3, as DNA: TGCGCCAGCAGCTCGTTGGAACAGAAAAGTCTTTACAATGAGCAGTTCTTC. This codes for CASSSLEQKSLYNEQFF.

The chain links TRBV5-1 to TRBJ1-5; a weak D match, TRBD1 (6 bases). The V end was cut by 2 bases, the J end by 5 bases, with 14 bases between. The germline V gene has CDR1 SGHRS and CDR2 YFSETQ. The CDR3 is 15 amino acids. CDR3 residues: CASSFTGAADQPQHF. CDR3 DNA: TGCGCCAGCAGCTTTACGGGGGCGGCAGATCAGCCCCAGCATTTT. Together with reference TRBV5-1 and TRBJ1-5, the CDR3 gives the full variable domain: KAGVTQTPRYLIKTRGQQVTLSCSPISGHRSVSWYQQTPGQGLQFLFEYFSETQRNKGNFPGRFSGRQFSNSRSEMNVSTLELGDSALYLCASSFTGAADQPQHFGDGTRLSIL.

The rearrangement joins TRBV6-2 or TRBV6-3 to TRBJ2-3; TRBD1 agrees at 8 bases. CDR3 size: 13 residues. In germline, CDR1 is MNHEY, CDR2 SVGEGT. Losses at the gene ends were 10 bases for V and 2 bases for J; bases not matched to a gene: 5. The DNA of the CDR3 is TGTGCCACCAGCAGGGGGCTCACAGATACGCAGTATTTT. Protein product: CATSRGLTDTQYF.

This clonotype was counted at least ten times. The V and J genes are TRBV5-1 and TRBJ1-5; D ambiguous. Trimming removed 5 bases at V and 1 base at J, with 10 bases between. Looked up from germline, CDR1 is SGHRS and CDR2 is YFSETQ. CDR3 size: 14 residues. The CDR3: CASSDGTSNQPQHF. DNA for the CDR3: TGCGCCAGCAGTGACGGAACAAGCAATCAGCCCCAGCATTTT.

This clonotype has more than one count but fewer than ten. The chain carries TRBV18 and TRBJ2-7, with 11 bases lining up with TRBD2. Germline CDR1 KGHSH, CDR2 LQKENI. Trimming removed 0 bases from V and 4 bases from J; junction bases left unmatched: 8. This CDR3 is built from 17 residues. The CDR3 is CASSPPGASGRSYEQYF. DNA of the CDR3: TGTGCCAGCTCACCACCGGGAGCTAGCGGGAGGTCTTACGAGCAGTACTTC.

V gene TRBV24-1 combines with J gene TRBJ2-5; a possible D gene is TRBD1 (5 bases). Germline CDR1 is KGHDR and CDR2 is SFDVKD. Deletions cut 3 bases from V and 4 bases from J, with 11 bases between. This CDR3 contains 14 residues. The CDR3 DNA reads TGTGCCACCAGTGATGTCCAGGGTAGAGAGACCCAGTACTTC. Its translation: CATSDVQGRETQYF.

This clonotype was recorded once. The chain recombines TRBV6-2 or TRBV6-3 with TRBJ2-2; TRBD2 matches 7 bases. Germline lookup yields CDR1 MNHEY and CDR2 SVGEGT. V was clipped by 2 bases and J by 8 bases; unmatched bases: 2. The CDR3 consists of 13 residues. CDR3 DNA: TGTGCCAGCAGTTACACTAGCGAGGGGGAGCTGTTTTTT. Encoded protein: CASSYTSEGELFF.

Ten or more counts support this clonotype. The rearrangement uses TRBV28 and TRBJ2-5, with TRBD1 matching 9 bases. The CDR3 totals 16 residues. Germline V gene lookup returns CDR1 MDHEN and CDR2 SYDVKM. J gave up 5 bases and V 4 bases, and 11 bases lay outside the gene matches. The CDR3 sequence is CASSWAGTGIRETQYF. The CDR3 nucleotides read TGTGCCAGCAGTTGGGCTGGGACAGGGATTCGGGAGACCCAGTACTTC.

This clonotype has at least ten counts. This chain links TRBV6-1 with TRBJ2-1; a weak D match, TRBD2 (6 bases). Trimming left V 6 bases short and J 4 bases short, with 16 bases between. This CDR3 has 15 amino acids. Germline V gene lookup returns CDR1 MNHNS and CDR2 SASEGT. In DNA, the CDR3 is TGTGCCAGCAGACCCGGGACTCAGACTTACAATGAGCAGTTCTTC. As protein: CASRPGTQTYNEQFF.

This clonotype showed up just a few times. The V gene is TRBV7-6, the J gene TRBJ2-5, with D possibly TRBD1 on 6 matching bases. The CDR3 is made up of 14 amino acids. CDR1 and CDR2 (germline): SGHVS, FNYEAQ. Deletions cut 6 bases from V and 2 bases from J, with 13 bases between. The chain's CDR3 is CASRVTGLQETQYF. CDR3 coding DNA: TGTGCCAGCAGAGTGACAGGACTTCAAGAGACCCAGTACTTC.

This clonotype was picked up many times. The V and J genes are TRBV5-6 and TRBJ2-7; TRBD2 might be the D (7 bases). V was trimmed by 1 base and J by 5 bases, leaving 19 bases between them. Germline V gene sequence: CDR1 SGHDT, CDR2 YYEEEE. The CDR3 totals 16 residues. CDR3 residues: CASSLPPNGGANEQYF. CDR3 in DNA: TGTGCCAGCAGCTTGCCCCCGAATGGGGGGGCCAACGAGCAGTACTTC.

This clonotype was detected many times. V and J are TRBV29-1 and TRBJ2-2; no firm D call. In germline, CDR1 is SQVTM, CDR2 ANQGSEA. Trimming shortened V by 8 bases and J by 7 bases, and 14 bases separated the two germline ends. The CDR3 contains 12 residues. CDR3 in amino acids: CSSSLVGGELFF. In DNA form, the CDR3 reads TGCAGCTCCTCCTTGGTGGGCGGGGAGCTGTTTTTT.

This clonotype was counted only a few times. The rearrangement joins TRBV20-1 to TRBJ2-7; 7 bases match TRBD1. CDR3 size: 13 residues. The junction had 3 bases not matched to a gene; V was cut back by 1 base and J by 3 bases. Germline assignment: CDR1 DFQATT and CDR2 SNEGSKA (reference sequence). DNA for the CDR3: TGCAGTGCTAGAGGACAGGGTAACTACGAGCAGTACGTC. This encodes CSARGQGNYEQYV.

This clonotype was counted a few times. The rearrangement joins TRBV28 to TRBJ1-6; 8 bases fit TRBD1. The germline CDR1 and CDR2 sequences are MDHEN and SYDVKM. This CDR3 region has 13 residues. The V segment lost 8 bases and the J segment 7 bases; nucleotides outside the gene matches: 4. The CDR3 region is CASLRQGNSPLHF. CDR3 nucleotides: TGTGCCAGCCTCCGACAGGGGAATTCACCCCTCCACTTT.

This clonotype was counted ten times or more. V is TRBV29-1 and J is TRBJ1-1; maybe TRBD1 (5 bases). This CDR3 has 14 amino acids. Germline V gene sequence: CDR1 SQVTM, CDR2 ANQGSEA. Between the trimmed V and J ends, which lost 3 bases and 1 base, there was a span of 12 bases. Written as DNA, the CDR3 is TGCAGCGTTGATGGGCCGGGGACGAACACTGAAGCTTTCTTT. Translating gives CSVDGPGTNTEAFF.

V is TRBV6-5 and J is TRBJ2-5, with TRBD1 identical over 8 bases. Losses at the gene ends were 0 bases for V and 5 bases for J; bases not matched to a gene: 5. The CDR3 is made up of 15 amino acids. Germline assignment: CDR1 MNHEY and CDR2 SVGAGI. CDR3: CASSYSSTGGETQYF. CDR3 bases: TGTGCCAGCAGTTACTCGAGCACAGGGGGTGAGACCCAGTACTTC.

The V and J genes are TRBV11-2 and TRBJ2-3; the D gene is possibly TRBD2 (6 bases). Germline V lookup: CDR1 SGHAT, CDR2 FQNNGV. The V end lost 2 bases, the J end lost 2 bases, and 11 bases lay between the germline ends. This CDR3 has 15 amino acids. The CDR3 DNA reads as TGTGCCAGCAGCTTATACGGGACTGCCACAGATACGCAGTATTTT. This gives the protein CASSLYGTATDTQYF. The complete variable domain, with remaining parts taken from reference TRBV11-2 and TRBJ2-3, reads EAGVAQSPRYKIIEKRQSVAFWCNPISGHATLYWYQQILGQGPKLLIQFQNNGVVDDSQLPKDRFSAERLKGVDSTLKIQPAKLEDSAVYLCASSLYGTATDTQYFGPGTRLTVL.